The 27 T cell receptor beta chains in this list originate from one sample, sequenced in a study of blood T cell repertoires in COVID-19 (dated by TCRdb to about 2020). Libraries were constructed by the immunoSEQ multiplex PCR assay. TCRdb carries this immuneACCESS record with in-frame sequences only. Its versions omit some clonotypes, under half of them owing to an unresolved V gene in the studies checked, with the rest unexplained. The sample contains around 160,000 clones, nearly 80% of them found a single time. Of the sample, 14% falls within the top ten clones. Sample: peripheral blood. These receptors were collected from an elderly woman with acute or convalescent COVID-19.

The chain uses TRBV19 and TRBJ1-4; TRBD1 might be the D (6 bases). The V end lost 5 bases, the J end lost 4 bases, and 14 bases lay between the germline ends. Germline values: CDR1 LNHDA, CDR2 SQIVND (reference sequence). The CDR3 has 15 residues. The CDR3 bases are TGTGCCAGTAGTTTTACGACAGGCCTTAATGAAAAACTGTTTTTT. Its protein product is CASSFTTGLNEKLFF.

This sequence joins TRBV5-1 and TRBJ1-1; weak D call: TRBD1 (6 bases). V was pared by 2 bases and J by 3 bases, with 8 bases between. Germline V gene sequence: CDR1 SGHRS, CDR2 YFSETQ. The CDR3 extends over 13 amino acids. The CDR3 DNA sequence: TGCGCCAGCAGCTTCGACAGGTACACTGAAGCTTTCTTT. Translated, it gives CASSFDRYTEAFF.

CDR3 region: CASSFRTSGNEQFF. The CDR3 bases are TGTGCCAGTAGTTTCCGGACTAGCGGAAATGAGCAGTTCTTC. This sequence joins TRBV19 and TRBJ2-1; TRBD2 agrees at 10 bases. CDR1 LNHDA and CDR2 SQIVND come from the germline V gene (reference sequence). V was clipped by 5 bases and J by 7 bases; unmatched bases: 5. There are 14 residues in the CDR3. The full variable domain, completed using reference TRBV19 and TRBJ2-1, is DGGITQSPKYLFRKEGQNVTLSCEQNLNHDAMYWYRQDPGQGLRLIYYSQIVNDFQKGDIAEGYSVSREKKESFPLTVTSAQKNPTAFYLCASSFRTSGNEQFFGPGTRLTVL.

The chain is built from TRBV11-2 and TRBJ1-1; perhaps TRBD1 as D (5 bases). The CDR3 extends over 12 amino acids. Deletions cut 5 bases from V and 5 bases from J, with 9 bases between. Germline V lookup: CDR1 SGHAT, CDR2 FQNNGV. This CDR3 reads CASSPRGTEAFF. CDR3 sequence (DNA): TGTGCCAGCAGCCCCCGGGGGACTGAAGCTTTCTTT.

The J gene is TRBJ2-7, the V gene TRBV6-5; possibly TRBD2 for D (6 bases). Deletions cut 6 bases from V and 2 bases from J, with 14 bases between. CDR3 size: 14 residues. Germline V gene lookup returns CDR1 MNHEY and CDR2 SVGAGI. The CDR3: CASRPIGGAYEQYF. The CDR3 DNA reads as TGTGCCAGCAGACCCATCGGGGGTGCCTACGAGCAGTACTTC.

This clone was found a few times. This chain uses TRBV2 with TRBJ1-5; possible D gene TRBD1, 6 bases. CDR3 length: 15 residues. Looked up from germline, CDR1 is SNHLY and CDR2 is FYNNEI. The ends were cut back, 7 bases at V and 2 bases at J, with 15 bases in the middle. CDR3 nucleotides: TGTGCCAGCAATTTCCAGGGGTTGGGCAATCAGCCCCAGCATTTT. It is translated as CASNFQGLGNQPQHF.

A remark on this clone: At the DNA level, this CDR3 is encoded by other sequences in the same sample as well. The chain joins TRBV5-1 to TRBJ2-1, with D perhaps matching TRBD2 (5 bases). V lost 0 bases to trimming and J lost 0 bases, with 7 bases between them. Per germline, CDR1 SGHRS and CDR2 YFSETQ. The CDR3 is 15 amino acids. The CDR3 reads CASSLAGSSYNEQFF. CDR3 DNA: TGCGCCAGCAGCTTGGCGGGGAGCTCCTACAATGAGCAGTTCTTC.

This chain's CDR3 is CATSDPDRASDTQYF. The CDR3 DNA sequence: TGTGCCACCAGTGACCCAGACAGGGCGTCAGATACGCAGTATTTT. The chain recombines TRBV24-1 with TRBJ2-3; 7 bases align to TRBD1. V lost 4 bases and J lost 4; bases outside the gene matches: 7. The CDR3 is made up of 15 amino acids. In germline, CDR1 is KGHDR, CDR2 SFDVKD.

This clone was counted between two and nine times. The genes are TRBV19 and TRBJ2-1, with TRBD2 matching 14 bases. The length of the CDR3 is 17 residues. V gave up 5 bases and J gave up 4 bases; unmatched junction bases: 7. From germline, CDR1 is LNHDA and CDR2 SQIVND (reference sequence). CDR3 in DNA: TGTGCCAGTAGTCCAGGACTAGCGGGAGGTTCTTACAATGAGCAGTTCTTC. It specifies CASSPGLAGGSYNEQFF.

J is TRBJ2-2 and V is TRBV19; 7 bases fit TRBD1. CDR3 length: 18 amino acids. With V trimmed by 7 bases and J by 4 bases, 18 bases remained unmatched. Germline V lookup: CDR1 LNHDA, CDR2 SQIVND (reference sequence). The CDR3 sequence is CASTTTGLGPGGTGELFF. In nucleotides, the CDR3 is TGTGCCAGTACCACGACAGGGTTAGGACCAGGGGGCACCGGGGAGCTGTTTTTT.

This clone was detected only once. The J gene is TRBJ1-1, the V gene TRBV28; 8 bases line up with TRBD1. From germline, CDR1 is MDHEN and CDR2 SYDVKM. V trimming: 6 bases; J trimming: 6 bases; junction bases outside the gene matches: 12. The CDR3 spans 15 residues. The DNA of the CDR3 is TGTGCCAGCAGGCCCGCAGGGGGCGACACCGCTGAAGCTTTCTTT. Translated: CASRPAGGDTAEAFF.

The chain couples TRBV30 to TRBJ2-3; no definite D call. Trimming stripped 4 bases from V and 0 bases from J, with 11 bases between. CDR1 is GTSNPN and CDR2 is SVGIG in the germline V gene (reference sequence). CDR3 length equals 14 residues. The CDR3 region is CAWKAAVSTDTQYF. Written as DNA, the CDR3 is TGTGCCTGGAAAGCCGCCGTCAGCACAGATACGCAGTATTTT.

The CDR3 region is CASSPDRTYTEAFF. CDR3 DNA sequence: TGTGCCAGCAGCCCGGACAGGACCTACACTGAAGCTTTCTTT. V is TRBV3-1 (or the pseudogene TRBV3-2) and J is TRBJ1-1; TRBD1 aligns across 7 bases. Germline CDR1 reads LGHDT; CDR2 reads YNNKEL (reference sequence). This CDR3 spans 14 amino acids. V shed 4 bases and J 3 bases; nucleotides not matched to a gene: 5.

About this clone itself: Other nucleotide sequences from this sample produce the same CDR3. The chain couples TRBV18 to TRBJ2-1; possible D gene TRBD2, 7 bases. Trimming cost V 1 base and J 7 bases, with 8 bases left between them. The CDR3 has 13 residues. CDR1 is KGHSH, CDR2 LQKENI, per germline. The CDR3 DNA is TGTGCCAGCTCACCACAGGGGGGGAATGAGCAGTTCTTC. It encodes CASSPQGGNEQFF. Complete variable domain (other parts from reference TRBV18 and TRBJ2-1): NAGVMQNPRHLVRRRGQEARLRCSPMKGHSHVYWYRQLPEEGLKFMVYLQKENIIDESGMPKERFSAEFPKEGPSILRIQQVVRGDSAAYFCASSPQGGNEQFFGPGTRLTVL.

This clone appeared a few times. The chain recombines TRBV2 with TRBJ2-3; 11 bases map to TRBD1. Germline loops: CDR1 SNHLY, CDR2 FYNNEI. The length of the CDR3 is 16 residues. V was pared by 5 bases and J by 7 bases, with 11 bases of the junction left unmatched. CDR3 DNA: TGTGCCAGCAGTACACGAAGGGACAGGGGGATGTATACGCAGTATTTT. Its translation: CASSTRRDRGMYTQYF.

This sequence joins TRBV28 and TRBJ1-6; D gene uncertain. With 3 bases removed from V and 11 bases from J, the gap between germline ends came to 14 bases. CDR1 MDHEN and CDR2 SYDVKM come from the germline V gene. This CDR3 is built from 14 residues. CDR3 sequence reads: CASSFSHRAAPLHF. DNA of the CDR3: TGTGCCAGCAGTTTTTCTCACCGTGCGGCACCCCTCCACTTT.

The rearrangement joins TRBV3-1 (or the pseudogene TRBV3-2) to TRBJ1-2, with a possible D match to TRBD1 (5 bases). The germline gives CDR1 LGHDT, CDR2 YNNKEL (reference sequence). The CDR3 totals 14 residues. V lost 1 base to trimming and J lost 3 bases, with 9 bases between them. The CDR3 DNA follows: TGTGCCAGCAGCCAAGCCGCGGGACACTATGGCTACACCTTC. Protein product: CASSQAAGHYGYTF.

CDR3: CASRYGVDGYTF. DNA for the CDR3: TGTGCCAGTAGATACGGTGTGGATGGCTACACCTTC. The chain is built from TRBV19 and TRBJ1-2; D is ambiguous. V lost 6 bases to trimming and J lost 6 bases, with 11 bases between them. Per the germline V gene, CDR1 is LNHDA and CDR2 is SQIVND (reference sequence). The CDR3 is 12 amino acids.

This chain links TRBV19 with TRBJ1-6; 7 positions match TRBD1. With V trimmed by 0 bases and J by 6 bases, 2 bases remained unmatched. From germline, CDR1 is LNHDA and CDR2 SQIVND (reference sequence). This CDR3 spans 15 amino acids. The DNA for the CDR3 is TGTGCCAGTAGTATAGACCAGGGGGGTAATTCACCCCTCCACTTT. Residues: CASSIDQGGNSPLHF.

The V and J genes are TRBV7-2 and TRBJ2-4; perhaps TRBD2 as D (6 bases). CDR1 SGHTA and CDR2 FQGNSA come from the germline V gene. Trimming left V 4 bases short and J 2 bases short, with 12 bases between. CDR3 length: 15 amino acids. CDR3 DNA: TGTGCCAGCAGCTCAGGAGGGATAACCAAAAACATTCAGTACTTC. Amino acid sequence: CASSSGGITKNIQYF.

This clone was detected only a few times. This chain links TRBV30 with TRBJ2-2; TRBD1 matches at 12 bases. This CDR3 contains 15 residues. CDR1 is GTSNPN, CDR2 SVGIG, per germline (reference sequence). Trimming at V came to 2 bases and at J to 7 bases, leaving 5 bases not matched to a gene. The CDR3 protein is CAWSTGTGGFGELFF. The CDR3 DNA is TGTGCCTGGAGTACCGGGACAGGGGGCTTCGGGGAGCTGTTTTTT.

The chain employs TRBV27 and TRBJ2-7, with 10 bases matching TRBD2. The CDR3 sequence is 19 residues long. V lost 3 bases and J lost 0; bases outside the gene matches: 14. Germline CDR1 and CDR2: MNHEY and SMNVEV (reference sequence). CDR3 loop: CASSFLASGRLGPSYEQYF. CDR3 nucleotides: TGTGCCAGCAGTTTTCTCGCTAGCGGGAGACTCGGTCCCTCCTACGAGCAGTACTTC.

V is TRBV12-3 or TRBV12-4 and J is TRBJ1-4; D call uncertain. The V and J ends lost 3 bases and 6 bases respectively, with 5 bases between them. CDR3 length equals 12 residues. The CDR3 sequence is CASSFADEKLFF. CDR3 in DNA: TGTGCCAGCAGTTTTGCGGATGAAAAACTGTTTTTT.

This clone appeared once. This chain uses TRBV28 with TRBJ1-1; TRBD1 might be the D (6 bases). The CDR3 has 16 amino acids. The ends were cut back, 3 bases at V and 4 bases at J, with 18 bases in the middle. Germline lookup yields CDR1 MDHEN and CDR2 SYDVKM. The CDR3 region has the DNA TGTGCCAGCAGTTTGATCCGGGGTGTGGGGGCCACTGAAGCTTTCTTT. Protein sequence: CASSLIRGVGATEAFF.

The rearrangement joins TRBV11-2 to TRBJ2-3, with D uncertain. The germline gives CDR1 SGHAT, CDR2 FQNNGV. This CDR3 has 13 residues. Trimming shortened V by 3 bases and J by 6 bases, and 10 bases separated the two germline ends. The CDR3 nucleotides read TGTGCCAGCAGCTTCTCGGAAGCGGATACGCAGTATTTT. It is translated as CASSFSEADTQYF.

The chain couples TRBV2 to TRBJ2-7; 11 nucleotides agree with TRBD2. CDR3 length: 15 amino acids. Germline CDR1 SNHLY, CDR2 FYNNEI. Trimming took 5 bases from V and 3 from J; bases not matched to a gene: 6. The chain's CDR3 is CASSYSGRALYEQYF. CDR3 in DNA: TGTGCCAGCAGTTATAGCGGGAGGGCCCTCTACGAGCAGTACTTC.

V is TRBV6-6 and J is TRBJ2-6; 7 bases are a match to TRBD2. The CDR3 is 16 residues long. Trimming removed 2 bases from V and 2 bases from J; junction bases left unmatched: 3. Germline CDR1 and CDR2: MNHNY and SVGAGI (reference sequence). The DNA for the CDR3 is TGTGCCAGCAGTTACCGTCGGGGGGCTGGGGCCAACGTCCTGACTTTC. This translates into CASSYRRGAGANVLTF.